These 4 T cell receptor beta chains were sequenced from one sample in a study of T-cell memory formation after mild COVID-19. TCRdb used MiXCR to reprocess the 5' RACE reads, holding one entry per CDR3 protein. The data show roughly 40,000 distinct CDR3 sequences, roughly 7.2% seen once. Input material: PBMCs or a T cell subset sorted from them (not recorded which). The receptor set was obtained from an adult who had mild COVID-19 (a few samples of this study predate the infection). Cell type and time point are not known.

This clonotype was picked up many times. CDR3 in DNA: TGTGCCAGCAGCACTCTCCGGTGGGGGACGAACACCGGGGAGCTGTTTTTT. It specifies CASSTLRWGTNTGELFF. This sequence joins TRBV7-9 and TRBJ2-2; D may match TRBD1 or TRBD2 (5 bases each). The ends were cut back, 5 bases at V and 0 bases at J, with 16 bases in the middle. The CDR3 extends over 17 amino acids. Germline loops: CDR1 SEHNR, CDR2 FQNEAQ (reference sequence).

This clonotype has just a few counts. The J gene is TRBJ2-7, the V gene TRBV6-2 or TRBV6-3; 8 bases match TRBD1. The germline V gene encodes CDR1 MNHEY and CDR2 SVGEGT. CDR3 length equals 18 residues. The V gene end was trimmed by 7 bases and the J gene end by 5 bases; junction bases not matched to a gene: 22. CDR3 DNA: TGTGCCAGCAATCCGAGGCCGCGGACCAGGGGGCGGCGGGACGAGCAGTACTTC. It translates to CASNPRPRTRGRRDEQYF.

This clonotype was seen repeatedly, ten times or more. The genes are TRBV20-1 and TRBJ2-7; TRBD2 aligns across 7 bases. The CDR3 extends over 20 amino acids. After removal of 0 bases from V and 4 bases from J, the junction contained 24 bases not matched to a gene. The germline V gene encodes CDR1 DFQATT and CDR2 SNEGSKA (reference sequence). The CDR3: CSARDTVRGRAVIGGYEQYF. The CDR3 DNA sequence: TGCAGTGCTAGAGATACGGTACGGGGGAGGGCCGTCATCGGGGGATACGAGCAGTACTTC.

The gene calls are TRBV28 and TRBJ1-2; a possible D gene is TRBD1 (5 bases). Germline CDR1 MDHEN, CDR2 SYDVKM. CDR3 length: 13 residues. V shed 2 bases and J shed 4 bases, with 8 bases lying between them. In nucleotides, the CDR3 is TGTGCCAGCAGTTTACAGGGCAGCTATGGCTACACCTTC. It is translated as CASSLQGSYGYTF.